The 6 T cell receptor beta chains below all came from one sample that was sequenced in a study of graft-versus-host responses after intestinal transplantation (dated by TCRdb to 2020 to 2022). The method was the immunoSEQ multiplex PCR assay. This is the immuneACCESS table as TCRdb keeps it, with only in-frame sequences that have V and J called. A part of the clones is gone; compared with another copy, unresolved V genes explain less than half, and the rest is unexplained. For this sample there are some 77,000 clones; about nine tenths appear just once. Approximately 0.73% of the sample belongs to the ten largest clones. The sample here was PBMCs, taken 98 days after intestinal transplantation. These receptors came from a human patient who received an intestinal transplant, so some T cells may come from the graft donor.

The chain couples TRBV10-2 to TRBJ2-3; no clear D. The CDR3 runs to 15 residues. Germline values: CDR1 WSHSY, CDR2 SAAADI. Trimming removed 1 base from V and 1 base from J, with 9 bases in between. CDR3 amino acids: CASSEYWLRTDTQYF. The DNA of the CDR3 is TGCGCCAGCAGTGAGTATTGGCTCCGCACAGATACGCAGTATTTT.

The chain combines TRBV5-1 with TRBJ2-3; TRBD2 agrees at 8 bases. V trimming: 7 bases; J trimming: 2 bases; junction bases outside the gene matches: 3. Looked up from germline, CDR1 is SGHRS and CDR2 is YFSETQ. The CDR3 runs to 13 residues. In DNA form, the CDR3 reads TGCGCCAGCTCAGCGGGGGTCACAGATACGCAGTATTTT. This translates into CASSAGVTDTQYF.

This chain uses TRBV4-2 with TRBJ2-5; 8 bases line up with TRBD2. There are 17 residues in the CDR3. Trimming took 1 base from V and 3 from J; bases not matched to a gene: 10. CDR1 LGHNA and CDR2 YNFKEQ come from the germline V gene. The CDR3 loop reads CASSQGPPGGMEETQYF. The DNA of the CDR3 is TGTGCCAGCAGCCAAGGACCTCCGGGGGGGATGGAAGAGACCCAGTACTTC.

The chain is built from TRBV20-1 and TRBJ2-7; D is undetermined. This CDR3 spans 11 amino acids. The V end lost 3 bases, the J end lost 4 bases, and 7 bases lay between the germline ends. CDR1 and CDR2 from the germline V gene are DFQATT and SNEGSKA (reference sequence). The CDR3 nucleotides read TGCAGTGCTAGTGACCAATACGAGCAGTACTTC. It encodes CSASDQYEQYF.

The chain is built from TRBV6-1 and TRBJ1-1; D not resolved. The V gene lost 6 bases and the J gene lost 0 bases, with 8 bases spanning the gap. The length of the CDR3 is 13 residues. Germline V gene lookup returns CDR1 MNHNS and CDR2 SASEGT. The CDR3 bases are TGTGCCAGCAGCGGACGGATGAACACTGAAGCTTTCTTT. Its protein is CASSGRMNTEAFF.

The V call is TRBV5-6, the J call TRBJ2-5; 8 bases match TRBD2. This CDR3 spans 16 amino acids. V shed 4 bases, J shed 5 bases, and the junction held 13 bases outside the gene matches. Per germline, CDR1 SGHDT and CDR2 YYEEEE. CDR3 DNA: TGTGCCAGCAGCCCCCGGAGTAGCGGGGAGTATGAGACCCAGTACTTC. Translation gives CASSPRSSGEYETQYF.